This is a list of T cell receptor beta chains from one sample in a study of cytotoxic CD8 clonotypes in ibrutinib-treated CLL. Sequenced by immunoSEQ multiplex PCR; TCRdb stores in-frame clones only, minus some. This table holds some 200,000 clones, 79% found once. Material: PBMCs, obtained after 12 months of ibrutinib treatment. The receptors derive from a human donor with chronic lymphocytic leukemia. Both conserved end residues are part of each CDR3. A D gene is named only where the DNA matches it firmly. Some rows mark clone size as missing; the rest say once, few, many or name a class of expanded clone.

.,TRBV19,.,TRBJ2-1,TGTGCCAGTAGTCCCCGCAAAGGACCCGTCCATAGTAATGAGCAGTTCTTC,CASSPRKGPVHSNEQFF
.,TRBV5-4,.,TRBJ2-2,TGTGCCAGCAGCTTGCGGCTAGCTGGCACCGGGGAGCTGTTTTTT,CASSLRLAGTGELFF
.,TRBV7-9,.,TRBJ2-3,TGTGCCAGCAGCCCCGGGGTTCTAGCAGGGACAGATACGCAGTATTTT,CASSPGVLAGTDTQYF
.,TRBV28,TRBD2,TRBJ2-2,TGTGCCAGCGGACTAGCGGGAGGGCCGGTCACCGGGGAGCTGTTTTTT,CASGLAGGPVTGELFF
few,TRBV5-1,TRBD1,TRBJ2-3,TGCGCCAGCAGCTTGGGACAGGGGGCCACAGATACGCAGTATTTT,CASSLGQGATDTQYF
.,TRBV11-2,TRBD2,TRBJ2-7,TGTGCCAGCAGCTTCACTGCTCCTAGCGGGAGGACCGCCTACGAGCAGTACTTC,CASSFTAPSGRTAYEQYF
.,TRBV27,TRBD1,TRBJ1-6,TGTGCCAGCAGCCACAGGGGGTATTCACCCCTCCACTTT,CASSHRGYSPLHF
.,TRBV6-5,.,TRBJ1-5,TGTGCCAGTACGGGGAGGGGAGGTCAGCCCCAGCATTTT,CASTGRGGQPQHF
once,TRBV7-3,.,TRBJ1-1,TGTGCCAGCAGCTTAGGGCCCGGGAACACTGAAGCTTTCTTT,CASSLGPGNTEAFF
once,TRBV9,TRBD1,TRBJ2-1,TGTGCCAGCAGCGTCAGGGGGCACGACAATGAGCAGTTCTTC,CASSVRGHDNEQFF
.,TRBV5-1,TRBD2,TRBJ2-4,TGCGCCAGCAGCTTGGACCCCCGGGCTAGCGGAAAGAAAGCCAAAAACATTCAGTACTTC,CASSLDPRASGKKAKNIQYF
.,TRBV7-9,TRBD1,TRBJ1-4,TGTGCCAGCAGCTTCGATACAGGGGAACGTGAAAAACTGTTTTTT,CASSFDTGEREKLFF
few,TRBV10-3,.,TRBJ2-5,TGTGCCATCAGAGGGGACTCTCAAGAGACCCAGTACTTC,CAIRGDSQETQYF
once,TRBV11-2,TRBD1,TRBJ2-3,TGTGCCAGCAGCCCTAGTCCAGGGGGTTGGACAGATACGCAGTATTTT,CASSPSPGGWTDTQYF
.,TRBV7-9,TRBD2,TRBJ2-1,TGTGCCAGCAGCCCCGCCCCTCGAGGGCGGGGGGGCCAGTTGAATGAGCAGTTCTTC,CASSPAPRGRGGQLNEQFF
.,TRBV2,.,TRBJ1-3,TGTGCCAGCAGCCCCTGGCAGGACGTCGTTGCTGGAAACACCATATATTTT,CASSPWQDVVAGNTIYF
.,TRBV5-1,.,TRBJ2-5,TGCGCCAGCAGTCCGGGACAACAACAAGAGACCCAGTACTTC,CASSPGQQQETQYF
.,TRBV6-5,.,TRBJ2-7,TGTGCCAGCAGTTACTCGACCCAGGGGAACTCCTACGAGCAGTACTTC,CASSYSTQGNSYEQYF
.,TRBV19,TRBD2,TRBJ2-2,TGTGCCAGTAGCATTACGGGCCTAGCGGGTTTCGCGAACACCGGGGAGCTGTTTTTT,CASSITGLAGFANTGELFF
.,TRBV28,.,TRBJ1-2,TGTGCCAGCGTCGGTGGCCAGAATAACTATGGCTACACCTTC,CASVGGQNNYGYTF
medium-sized,TRBV28,.,TRBJ2-1,TGTGCCAGCAGGCGGGGCACCCCCAATGAGCAGTTCTTC,CASRRGTPNEQFF
.,TRBV18,TRBD1,TRBJ1-2,TGTGCCAGCTCACCAGCCGGGACAGGGGGCTATGGCTACACCTTC,CASSPAGTGGYGYTF
.,TRBV7-8,.,TRBJ2-2,TGTGCCAGCAGCTTTTCAGAGACCGGGGAGCTGTTTTTT,CASSFSETGELFF
.,TRBV25-1,TRBD1,TRBJ2-3,TGTGCCAGCAGCCAACAGGGGAAGGCTAGCACAGATACGCAGTATTTT,CASSQQGKASTDTQYF
.,TRBV2,TRBD2,TRBJ2-3,TGTGCCAGCAGTGCCATAAGCGGGGGGCGCACAGATACGCAGTATTTT,CASSAISGGRTDTQYF
.,TRBV28,.,TRBJ1-5,TGTGCCAGCAGTTTCGGGGGACAACAGCCCCAGCATTTT,CASSFGGQQPQHF
.,TRBV5-1,.,TRBJ2-1,TGCGCCAGCAGCCTCCTGCCACGGGAAAATGAGCAGTTCTTC,CASSLLPRENEQFF
.,TRBV28,.,TRBJ2-7,TGTGCCAGCAACCCGACAGGATCCTACGAGCAGTACTTC,CASNPTGSYEQYF
.,TRBV18,.,TRBJ2-7,TGTGCCAGCTCACCACCAGGGTATAACGAGCAGTACTTC,CASSPPGYNEQYF
once,TRBV7-3,.,TRBJ2-7,TGTGCCAGCAGCTTAACGGTGGGGGCGGCCGAGCAGTACTTC,CASSLTVGAAEQYF
.,TRBV5-1,.,TRBJ2-3,TGCGCCAGCAGCACTTCAGATACGCAGTATTTT,CASSTSDTQYF
.,TRBV13,.,TRBJ2-1,TGTGCCAGCAGCCTTACGAACAATGAGCAGTTCTTC,CASSLTNNEQFF
.,TRBV11-2,.,TRBJ2-1,TGTGCCAGCAGCCCTATTGGGACTGGCTGGTTCTTC,CASSPIGTGWFF
.,TRBV28,.,TRBJ1-2,TGTGCCAGCAGGACTCCCGGGTCCCGGGATGGCTACACCTTC,CASRTPGSRDGYTF
.,TRBV19,.,TRBJ1-2,TGTGCCAGTAGTATTGGGTTATTTTACGTGCGACAGGCTAAATCCCTCGGGGGCTACACCTTC,CASSIGLFYVRQAKSLGGYTF